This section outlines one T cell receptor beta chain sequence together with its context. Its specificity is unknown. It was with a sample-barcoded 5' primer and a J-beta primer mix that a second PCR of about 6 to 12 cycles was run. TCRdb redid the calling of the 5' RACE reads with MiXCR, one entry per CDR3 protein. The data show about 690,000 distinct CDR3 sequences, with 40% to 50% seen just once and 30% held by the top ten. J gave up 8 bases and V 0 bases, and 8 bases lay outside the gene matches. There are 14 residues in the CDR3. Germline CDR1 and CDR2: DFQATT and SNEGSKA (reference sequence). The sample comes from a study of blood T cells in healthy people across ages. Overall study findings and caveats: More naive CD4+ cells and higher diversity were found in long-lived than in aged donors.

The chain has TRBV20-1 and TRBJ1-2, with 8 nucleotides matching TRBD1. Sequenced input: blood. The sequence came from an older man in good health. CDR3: CSARDQTGALGYTF. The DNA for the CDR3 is TGCAGTGCTAGAGATCAGACAGGGGCGTTAGGCTACACCTTC.